This TCR beta chain was identified in a study of blood T cell repertoires in COVID-19. Trimming cost V 5 bases and J 5 bases; bases outside gene matches: 1. CDR3 length: 13 residues. Germline loops: CDR1 MDHEN, CDR2 SYDVKM. Methods used by the authors: Estimation of nucleated cell counts relied on the amplification of reference gene primers. Data came from immunoSEQ multiplex PCR; TCRdb stores just in-frame clones and leaves some out. From that table come the V and J calls and clone size; the DNA was used to work out D and trimming. There are about 70,000 clones in the sample; roughly three quarters occur only once, and approximately 14% lies in the top ten.

This sequence joins TRBV28 and TRBJ1-5; TRBD1 agrees at 9 bases. The TCR comes from an older man with acute or convalescent COVID-19. The sample consisted of peripheral blood. The CDR3 protein is CASSTGGHQPQHF. For the CDR3, the DNA is TGTGCCAGCAGTACAGGGGGCCATCAGCCCCAGCATTTT.